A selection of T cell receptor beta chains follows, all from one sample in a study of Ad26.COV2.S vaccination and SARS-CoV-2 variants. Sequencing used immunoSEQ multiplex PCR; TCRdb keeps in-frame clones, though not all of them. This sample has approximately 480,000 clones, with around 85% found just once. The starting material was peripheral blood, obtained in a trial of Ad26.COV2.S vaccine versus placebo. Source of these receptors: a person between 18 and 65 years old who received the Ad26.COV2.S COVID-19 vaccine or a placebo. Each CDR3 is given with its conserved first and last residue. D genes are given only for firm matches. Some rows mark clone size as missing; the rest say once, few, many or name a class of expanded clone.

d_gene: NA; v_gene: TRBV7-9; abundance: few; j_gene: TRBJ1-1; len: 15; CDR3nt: TGTGCCAGCAGCTTCAGGGGCCAAAATAGGTTTGAAGCTTTCTTT; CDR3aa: CASSFRGQNRFEAFF
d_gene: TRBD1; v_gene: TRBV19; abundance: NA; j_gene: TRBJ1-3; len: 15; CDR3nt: TGTGCCAGCACGGTACAGGGACAGTCTGGAAACACCATATATTTT; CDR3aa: CASTVQGQSGNTIYF
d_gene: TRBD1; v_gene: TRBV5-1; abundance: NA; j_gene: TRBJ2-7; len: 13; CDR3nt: TGCGCCAGCAGCGGCGACAGGGCCTACGAGCAGTACTTC; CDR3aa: CASSGDRAYEQYF
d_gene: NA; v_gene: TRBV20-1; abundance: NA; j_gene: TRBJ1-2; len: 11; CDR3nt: TGCAGTGCTAGTCCCGGGGATGGCTACACCTTC; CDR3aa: CSASPGDGYTF
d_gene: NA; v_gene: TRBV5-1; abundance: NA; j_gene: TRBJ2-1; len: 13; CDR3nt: TGCGCCAGCAGCTCCTCCCAGGCGAATGAGCAGTTCTTC; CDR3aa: CASSSSQANEQFF
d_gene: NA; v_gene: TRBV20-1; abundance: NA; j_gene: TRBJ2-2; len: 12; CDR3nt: TGCAGTGCTAGTACAGACACCGGGGAGCTGTTTTTT; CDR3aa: CSASTDTGELFF
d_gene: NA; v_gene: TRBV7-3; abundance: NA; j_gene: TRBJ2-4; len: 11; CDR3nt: TGTGCCAGCAGCTCCGGGAACATTCAGTACTTC; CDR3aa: CASSSGNIQYF
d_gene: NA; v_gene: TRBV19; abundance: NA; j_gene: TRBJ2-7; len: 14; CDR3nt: TGTGCCAGTAGTATGCCAGGGGACTCCTACGAGCAGTACTTC; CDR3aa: CASSMPGDSYEQYF
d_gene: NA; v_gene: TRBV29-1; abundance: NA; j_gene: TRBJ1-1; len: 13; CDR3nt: TGCAGCGTTGCCGAGCTCATGAACACTGAAGCTTTCTTT; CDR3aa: CSVAELMNTEAFF
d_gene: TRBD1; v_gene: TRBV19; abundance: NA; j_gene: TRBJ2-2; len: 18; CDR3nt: TGTGCCAGTACCCCGGGACAGCAAACCTTCTCGAACACCGGGGAGCTGTTTTTT; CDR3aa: CASTPGQQTFSNTGELFF
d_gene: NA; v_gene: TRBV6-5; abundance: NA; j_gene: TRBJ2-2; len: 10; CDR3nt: TGTGCCAGCAGAGCCGGGGAGCTGTTTTTT; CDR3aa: CASRAGELFF
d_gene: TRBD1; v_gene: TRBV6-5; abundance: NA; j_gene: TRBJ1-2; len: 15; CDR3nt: TGTGCCACTTCGAGACAGGGGGCCAGGGTTGGTGGCTACACCTTC; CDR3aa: CATSRQGARVGGYTF
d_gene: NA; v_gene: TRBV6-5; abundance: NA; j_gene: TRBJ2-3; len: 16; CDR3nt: TGTGCCAGCAGTTACACCAGGGGTTCCCCCACAGATACGCAGTATTTT; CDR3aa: CASSYTRGSPTDTQYF
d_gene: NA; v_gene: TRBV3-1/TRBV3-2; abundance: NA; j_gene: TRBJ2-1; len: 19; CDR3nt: TGTGCCAGCAGCCAGACTAGGGGGCTGGCGGGCAGGTACGACAATGAGCAGTTCTTC; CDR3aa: CASSQTRGLAGRYDNEQFF
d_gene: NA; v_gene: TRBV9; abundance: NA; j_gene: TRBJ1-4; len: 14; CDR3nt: TGTGCCAGCAGCGTCGGTGAGGGGCGGGGAGGAATGTTTTTT; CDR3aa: CASSVGEGRGGMFF
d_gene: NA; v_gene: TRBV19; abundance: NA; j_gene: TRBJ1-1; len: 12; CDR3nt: TGTGCCAGTAGTATCCCGGGTCTTATAGCTTTCTTT; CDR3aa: CASSIPGLIAFF
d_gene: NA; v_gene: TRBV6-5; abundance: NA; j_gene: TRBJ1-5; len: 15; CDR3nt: TGTGCCAGCAGTCCCGTCGGGGGGGACAATCAGCCCCAGCATTTT; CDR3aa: CASSPVGGDNQPQHF
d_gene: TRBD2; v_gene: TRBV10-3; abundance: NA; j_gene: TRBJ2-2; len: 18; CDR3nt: TGTGCCATCAGTGAATCTAGCGGGAGGGCCCCGAACACCGGGGAGCTGTTTTTT; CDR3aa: CAISESSGRAPNTGELFF
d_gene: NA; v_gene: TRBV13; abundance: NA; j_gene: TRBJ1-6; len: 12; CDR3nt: TGTGCCAGCAGCTTAGTCAGTTCACCCCTCCACTTT; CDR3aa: CASSLVSSPLHF
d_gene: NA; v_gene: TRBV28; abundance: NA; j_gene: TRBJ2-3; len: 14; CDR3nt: TGTGCCAGCAGTTTGGCGGGGGCTAGAGATACGCAGTATTTT; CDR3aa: CASSLAGARDTQYF
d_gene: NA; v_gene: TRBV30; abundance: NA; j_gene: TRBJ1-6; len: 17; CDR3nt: TGTGCCTGGACCCCCGGACTTCCGAGCTCCTATAATTCACCCCTCCACTTT; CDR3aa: CAWTPGLPSSYNSPLHF
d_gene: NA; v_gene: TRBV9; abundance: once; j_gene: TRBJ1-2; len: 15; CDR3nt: TGTGCCAGCAGCGTAGAAGGACGGGCAAACTATGGCTACACCTTC; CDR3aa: CASSVEGRANYGYTF
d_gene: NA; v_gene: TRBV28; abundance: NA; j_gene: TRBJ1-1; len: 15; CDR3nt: TGTGCCAGCAGTCCCCCCGGTCGGGGGTTCACTGAAGCTTTCTTT; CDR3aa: CASSPPGRGFTEAFF
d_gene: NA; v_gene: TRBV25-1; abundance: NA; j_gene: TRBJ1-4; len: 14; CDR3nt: TGTGCCAGCGGCCGGACAGTAGAAAATGAAAAACTGTTTTTT; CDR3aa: CASGRTVENEKLFF
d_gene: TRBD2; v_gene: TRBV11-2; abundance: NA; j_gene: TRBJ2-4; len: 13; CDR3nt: TGTGCCAGCAGCCCCCTAGGCGGGAGTACTCAGTACTTC; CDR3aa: CASSPLGGSTQYF
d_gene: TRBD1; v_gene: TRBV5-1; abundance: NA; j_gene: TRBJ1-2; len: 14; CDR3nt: TGCGCCAGCAGCTTGGAGACAGGGAAGTACGGCTACACCTTC; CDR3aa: CASSLETGKYGYTF
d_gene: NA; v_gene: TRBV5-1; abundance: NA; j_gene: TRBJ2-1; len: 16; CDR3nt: TGCGCCAGCAGCCCAATTCGCCAGGGTAGTTCCAATGAGCAGTTCTTC; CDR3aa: CASSPIRQGSSNEQFF
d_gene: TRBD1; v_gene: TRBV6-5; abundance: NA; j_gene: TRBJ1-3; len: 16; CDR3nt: TGTGCCAGCAGTTACTCCGGACAGGGGGCAGTAAACACCATATATTTT; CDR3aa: CASSYSGQGAVNTIYF
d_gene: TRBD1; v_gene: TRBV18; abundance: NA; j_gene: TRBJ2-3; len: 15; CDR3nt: TGTGCCAGCTCACCACGGGGGACAGGGTCAGATACGCAGTATTTT; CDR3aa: CASSPRGTGSDTQYF
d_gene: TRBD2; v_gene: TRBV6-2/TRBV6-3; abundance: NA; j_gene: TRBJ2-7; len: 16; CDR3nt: TGTGCCAGCAGTTTGGGACTAGCGGGAAACTCCTACGAGCAGTACTTC; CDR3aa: CASSLGLAGNSYEQYF
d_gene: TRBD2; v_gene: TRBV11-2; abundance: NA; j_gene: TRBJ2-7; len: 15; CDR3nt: TGTGCCAGCAGCCAACTAGCGGAGCTAACCTACGAGCAGTACTTC; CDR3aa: CASSQLAELTYEQYF
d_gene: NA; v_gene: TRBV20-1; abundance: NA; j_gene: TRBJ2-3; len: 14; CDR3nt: TGCAGTGCTAGTTCCCCTCGGGGAACAGATACGCAGTATTTT; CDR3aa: CSASSPRGTDTQYF
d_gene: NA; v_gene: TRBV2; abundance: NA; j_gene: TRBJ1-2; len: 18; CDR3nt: TGTGCCAGCAGTGAAGCGGTCTTGCTTGGGGGCGCGGGTGGTGGCTACACCTTC; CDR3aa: CASSEAVLLGGAGGGYTF
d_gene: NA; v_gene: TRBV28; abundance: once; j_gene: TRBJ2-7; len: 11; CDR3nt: TGTGCCAGCAGTTTCGGATACGAGCAGTACTTC; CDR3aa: CASSFGYEQYF
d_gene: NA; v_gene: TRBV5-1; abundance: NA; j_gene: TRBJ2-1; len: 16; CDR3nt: TGCGCCAGCAGCTTGGGTCTAGGGATGATCTACAATGAGCAGTTCTTC; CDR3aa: CASSLGLGMIYNEQFF
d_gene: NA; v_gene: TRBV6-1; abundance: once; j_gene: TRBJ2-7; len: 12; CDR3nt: TGTGCCAGCAGTGACCCAGGGAACGAGCAGTACTTC; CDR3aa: CASSDPGNEQYF
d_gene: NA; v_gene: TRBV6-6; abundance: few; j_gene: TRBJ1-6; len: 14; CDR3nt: TGTGCCAGCTTCAGGGCCGGCAATAATTCACCCCTCCACTTT; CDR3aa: CASFRAGNNSPLHF
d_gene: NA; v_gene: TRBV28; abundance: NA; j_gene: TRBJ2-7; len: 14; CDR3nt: TGTGCCAGCACCTTACCGGGCAGGGGTTACGAGCAGTACTTC; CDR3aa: CASTLPGRGYEQYF
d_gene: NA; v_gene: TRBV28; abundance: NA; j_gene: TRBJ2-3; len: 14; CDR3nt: TGTGCCAGCAGTGGGGCGCTGGGAGCAGATACGCAGTATTTT; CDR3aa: CASSGALGADTQYF
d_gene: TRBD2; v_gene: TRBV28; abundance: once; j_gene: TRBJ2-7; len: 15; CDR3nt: TGTGCCAGCACCCTTGGGGGTGCGGGAGGGGGCGAGCAGTACTTC; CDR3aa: CASTLGGAGGGEQYF
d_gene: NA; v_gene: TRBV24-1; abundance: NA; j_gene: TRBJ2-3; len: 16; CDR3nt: TGTGCCACCAGTGACCCGGGGACCAGGGGCACAGATACGCAGTATTTT; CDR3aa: CATSDPGTRGTDTQYF
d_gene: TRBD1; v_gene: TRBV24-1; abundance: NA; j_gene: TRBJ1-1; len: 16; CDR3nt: TGTGCCACCAGTGATTCCAGACAGGGTCTGAACACTGAAGCTTTCTTT; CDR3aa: CATSDSRQGLNTEAFF
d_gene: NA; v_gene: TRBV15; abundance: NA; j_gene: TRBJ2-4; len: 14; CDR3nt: TGTGCCACCAGCACGACCCAGGGAGGTGGCATTCAGTACTTC; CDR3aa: CATSTTQGGGIQYF
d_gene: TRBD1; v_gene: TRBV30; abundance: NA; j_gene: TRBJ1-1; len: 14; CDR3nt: TGTGCCTGGCAACAGGGGTTGATGAACACTGAAGCTTTCTTT; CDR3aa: CAWQQGLMNTEAFF
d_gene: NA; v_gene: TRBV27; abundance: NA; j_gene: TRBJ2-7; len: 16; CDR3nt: TGTGCCAGCAGTTCCGTATCCTTCGGGGATACCTACGAGCAGTACTTC; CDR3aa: CASSSVSFGDTYEQYF
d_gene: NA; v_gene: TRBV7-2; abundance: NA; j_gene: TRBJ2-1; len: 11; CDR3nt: TGTGCCAGCAGCTCAACTAGAGAGCAGTTCTTC; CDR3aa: CASSSTREQFF
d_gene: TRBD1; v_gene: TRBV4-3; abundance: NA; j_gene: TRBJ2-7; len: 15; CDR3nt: TGCGCCAGCAGTCCAGGGGACAGGGGGCCCTACGAGCAGTACTTC; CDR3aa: CASSPGDRGPYEQYF
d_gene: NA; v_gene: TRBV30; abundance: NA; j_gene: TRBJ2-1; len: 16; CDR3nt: TGTGCCTGGACCCCGCTGATGAGGGGAGCCCTTTTTGAGCAGTTCTTC; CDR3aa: CAWTPLMRGALFEQFF
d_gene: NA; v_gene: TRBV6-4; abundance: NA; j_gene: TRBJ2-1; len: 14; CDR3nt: TGTGCCAGCAGCCTGGAGCTAGGAAACAATGAGCAGTTCTTC; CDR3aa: CASSLELGNNEQFF
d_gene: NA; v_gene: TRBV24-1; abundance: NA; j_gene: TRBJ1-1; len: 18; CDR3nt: TGTGCCACCTCCGAGAGTCCCTTGCGTGGCAGCCTAAACACTGAAGCTTTCTTT; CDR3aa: CATSESPLRGSLNTEAFF
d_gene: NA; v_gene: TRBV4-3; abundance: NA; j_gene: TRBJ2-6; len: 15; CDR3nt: TGCGCCAGCAGCCCGGGGCTTTCTGGGGCCAACGTCCTGACTTTC; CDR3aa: CASSPGLSGANVLTF
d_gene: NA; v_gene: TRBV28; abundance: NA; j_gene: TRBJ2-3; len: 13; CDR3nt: TGTGCCAGCACCCTCGGAGGCACAGATACGCAGTATTTT; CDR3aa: CASTLGGTDTQYF
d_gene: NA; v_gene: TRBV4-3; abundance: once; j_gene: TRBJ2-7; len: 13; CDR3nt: TGCGCCAGCAGCCAAACCACTGGTCAACGGCAGTACTTC; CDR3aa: CASSQTTGQRQYF
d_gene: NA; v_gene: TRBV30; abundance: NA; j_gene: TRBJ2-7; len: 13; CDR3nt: TGTGCCTGGAGTCCCGGGACGGCGGGAGAGCAGTACTTC; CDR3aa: CAWSPGTAGEQYF
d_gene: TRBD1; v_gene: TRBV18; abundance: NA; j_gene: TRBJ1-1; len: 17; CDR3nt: TGTGCCAGCTCGCCAAATCTCCGACAGGGCTCGAACACTGAAGCTTTCTTT; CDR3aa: CASSPNLRQGSNTEAFF
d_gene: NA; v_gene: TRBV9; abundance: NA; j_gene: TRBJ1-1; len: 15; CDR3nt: TGTGCCAGCAGCGTAGTCGCGACAGCAAACACTGAAGCTTTCTTT; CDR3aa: CASSVVATANTEAFF
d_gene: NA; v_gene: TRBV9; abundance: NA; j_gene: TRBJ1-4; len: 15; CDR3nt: TGTGCCAGCAGCGTAGGGGGGGCAGAGAATGAAAAACTGTTTTTT; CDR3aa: CASSVGGAENEKLFF
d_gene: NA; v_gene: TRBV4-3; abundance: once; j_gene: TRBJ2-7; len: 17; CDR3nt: TGCGCCAGGACCGACGAGTTCTCACTGATCAGCGCTTACGAGCAGTACTTC; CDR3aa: CARTDEFSLISAYEQYF